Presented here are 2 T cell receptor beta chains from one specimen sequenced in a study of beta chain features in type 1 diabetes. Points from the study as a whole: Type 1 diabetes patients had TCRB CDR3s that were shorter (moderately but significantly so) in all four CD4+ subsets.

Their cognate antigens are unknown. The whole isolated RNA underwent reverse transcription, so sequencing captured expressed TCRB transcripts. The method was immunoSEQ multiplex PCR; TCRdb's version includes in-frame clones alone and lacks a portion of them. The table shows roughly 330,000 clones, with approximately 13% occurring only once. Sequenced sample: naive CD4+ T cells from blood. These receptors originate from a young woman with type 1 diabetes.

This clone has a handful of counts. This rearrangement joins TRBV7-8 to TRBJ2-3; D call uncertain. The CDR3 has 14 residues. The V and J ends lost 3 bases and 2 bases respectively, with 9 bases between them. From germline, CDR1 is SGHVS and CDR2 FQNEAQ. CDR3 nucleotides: TGTGCCAGCAGCTTGGCGGTGTACACAGATACGCAGTATTTT. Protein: CASSLAVYTDTQYF.

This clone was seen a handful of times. The CDR3 DNA sequence: TGCGCCAGCAGCCAAGATCGGGGGGTTCAAGATGAGCAGTTCTTC. This translates into CASSQDRGVQDEQFF. This chain connects TRBV4-3 to TRBJ2-1; TRBD2 matches 7 bases. This CDR3 region has 15 residues. Unmatched junction bases numbered 7, after V lost 0 bases and J lost 8 bases. CDR1 is LGHNA and CDR2 is YSLEER in the germline V gene.